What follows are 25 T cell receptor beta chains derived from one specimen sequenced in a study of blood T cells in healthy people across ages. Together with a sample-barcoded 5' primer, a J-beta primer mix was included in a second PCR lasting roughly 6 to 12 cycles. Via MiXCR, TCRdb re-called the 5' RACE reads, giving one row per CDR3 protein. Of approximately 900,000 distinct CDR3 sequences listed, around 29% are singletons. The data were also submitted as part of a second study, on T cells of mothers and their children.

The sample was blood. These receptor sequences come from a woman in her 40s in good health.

CDR3 in amino acids: CSAVQGQVTEAFF. The CDR3 nucleotides are TGCAGTGCTGTGCAGGGACAAGTCACTGAAGCTTTCTTT. The chain uses TRBV20-1 and TRBJ1-1; TRBD1 is a possible D gene (6 bases). Germline V CDR1 and CDR2: DFQATT, SNEGSKA (reference sequence). CDR3 length: 13 amino acids. V lost 5 bases and J 4 bases, leaving 14 bases between the germline ends.

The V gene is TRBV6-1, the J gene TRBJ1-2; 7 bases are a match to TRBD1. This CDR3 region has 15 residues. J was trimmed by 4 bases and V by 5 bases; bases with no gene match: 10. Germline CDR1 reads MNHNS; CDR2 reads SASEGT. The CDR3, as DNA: TGTGCCAGCAGTCGAGCCACCGGGACAGCCTATGGCTACACCTTC. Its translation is CASSRATGTAYGYTF.

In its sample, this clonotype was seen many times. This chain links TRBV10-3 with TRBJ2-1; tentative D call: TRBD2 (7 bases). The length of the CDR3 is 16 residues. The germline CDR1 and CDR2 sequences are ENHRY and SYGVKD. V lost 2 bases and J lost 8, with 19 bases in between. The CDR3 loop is CAISEGSGGRGDEQFF. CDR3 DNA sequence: TGTGCCATCAGTGAGGGTTCCGGGGGCCGGGGGGATGAGCAGTTCTTC.

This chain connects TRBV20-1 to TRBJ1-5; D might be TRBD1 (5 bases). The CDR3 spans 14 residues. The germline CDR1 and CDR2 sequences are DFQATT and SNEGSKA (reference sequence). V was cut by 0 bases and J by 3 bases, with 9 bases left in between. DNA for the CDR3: TGCAGTGCTAGAGATTGGGACCCCAATCAGCCCCAGCATTTT. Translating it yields CSARDWDPNQPQHF.

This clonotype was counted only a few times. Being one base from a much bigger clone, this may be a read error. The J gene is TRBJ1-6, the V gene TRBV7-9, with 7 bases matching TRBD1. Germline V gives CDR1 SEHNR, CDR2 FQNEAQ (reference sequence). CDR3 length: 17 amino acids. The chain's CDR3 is CACSGTGQALHTSPLHF. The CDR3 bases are TGTGCCTGCAGTGGTACCGGACAGGCTCTTCATACTTCACCCCTCCACTTT.

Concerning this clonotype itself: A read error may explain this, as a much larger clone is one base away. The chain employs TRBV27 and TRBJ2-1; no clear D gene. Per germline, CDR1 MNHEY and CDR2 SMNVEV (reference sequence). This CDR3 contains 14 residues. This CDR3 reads CASRLRSSYNEQVF. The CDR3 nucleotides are TGTGCCAGCAGGCTGAGGAGCTCCTACAATGAGCAGGTCTTC.

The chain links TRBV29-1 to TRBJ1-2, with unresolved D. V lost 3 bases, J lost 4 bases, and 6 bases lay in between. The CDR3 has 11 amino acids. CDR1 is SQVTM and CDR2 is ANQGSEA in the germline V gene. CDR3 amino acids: CSVDYSYGYTF. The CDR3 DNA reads TGCAGCGTTGATTATTCCTATGGCTACACCTTC.

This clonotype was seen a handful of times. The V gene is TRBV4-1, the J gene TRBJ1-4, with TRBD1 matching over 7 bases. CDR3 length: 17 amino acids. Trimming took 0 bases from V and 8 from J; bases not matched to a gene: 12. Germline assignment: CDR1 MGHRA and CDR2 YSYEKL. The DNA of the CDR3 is TGCGCCAGCAGCCAAGATATCCCTTCGGGACAGCTAGAAAAACTGTTTTTT. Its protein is CASSQDIPSGQLEKLFF.

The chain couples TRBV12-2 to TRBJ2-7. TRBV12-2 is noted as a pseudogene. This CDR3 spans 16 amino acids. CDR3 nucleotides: TGTGCAAGTCGCTTAGCGCATGAACAGAACTCCTACGAGCAGTACTTC. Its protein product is CASRLAHEQNSYEQYF.

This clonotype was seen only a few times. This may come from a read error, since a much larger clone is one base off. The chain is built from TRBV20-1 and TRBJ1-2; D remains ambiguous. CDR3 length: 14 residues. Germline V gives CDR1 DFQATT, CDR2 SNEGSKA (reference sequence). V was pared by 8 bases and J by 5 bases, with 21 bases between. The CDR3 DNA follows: TGCAGTACTAAAAGACGACAAACGAGTTATGGCTACACCTTC. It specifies CSTKRRQTSYGYTF.

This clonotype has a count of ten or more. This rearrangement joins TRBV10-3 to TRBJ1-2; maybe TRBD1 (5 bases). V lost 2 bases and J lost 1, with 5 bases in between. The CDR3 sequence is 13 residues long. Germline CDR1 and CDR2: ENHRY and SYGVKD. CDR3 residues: CAISEDSNYGYTF. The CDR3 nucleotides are TGTGCCATCAGTGAGGACAGTAACTATGGCTACACCTTC.

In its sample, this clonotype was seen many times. The CDR3 DNA is TGTGCCAGCAGTTATTCGGGGGGCAATTCACCCCTCCACTTT. Its protein product is CASSYSGGNSPLHF. V and J are TRBV6-5 and TRBJ1-6; a weak D match, TRBD1 (6 bases). The CDR3 runs 14 residues. Germline assignment: CDR1 MNHEY and CDR2 SVGAGI. Trimming removed 3 bases at V and 7 bases at J, with 10 bases between.

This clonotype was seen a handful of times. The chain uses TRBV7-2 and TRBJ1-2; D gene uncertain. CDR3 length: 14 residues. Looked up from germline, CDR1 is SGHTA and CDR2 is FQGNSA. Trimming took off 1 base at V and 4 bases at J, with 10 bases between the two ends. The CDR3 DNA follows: TGTGCCAGCAGCTTAGACGGGCACCCCTATGGCTACACCTTC. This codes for CASSLDGHPYGYTF.

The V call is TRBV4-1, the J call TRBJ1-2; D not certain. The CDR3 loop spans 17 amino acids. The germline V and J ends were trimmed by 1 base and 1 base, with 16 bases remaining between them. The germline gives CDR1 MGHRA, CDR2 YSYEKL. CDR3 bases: TGCGCCAGCAGCCAAGTCCCAGGCCCAACTTTTAACTATGGCTACACCTTC. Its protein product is CASSQVPGPTFNYGYTF.

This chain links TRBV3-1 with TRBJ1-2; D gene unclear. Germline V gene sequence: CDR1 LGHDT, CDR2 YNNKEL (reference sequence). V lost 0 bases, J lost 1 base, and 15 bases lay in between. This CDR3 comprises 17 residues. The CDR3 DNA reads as TGTGCCAGCAGCCAAGAAGGGATAGGAAGAGTTAACTATGGCTACACCTTC. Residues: CASSQEGIGRVNYGYTF.

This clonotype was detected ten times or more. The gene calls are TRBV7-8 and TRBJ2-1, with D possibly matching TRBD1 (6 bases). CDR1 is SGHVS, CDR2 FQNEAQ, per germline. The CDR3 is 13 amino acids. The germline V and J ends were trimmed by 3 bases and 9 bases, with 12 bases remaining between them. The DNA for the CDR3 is TGTGCCAGCAGCTTCGGGACAAGGGGTGAGCAGTTCTTC. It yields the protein CASSFGTRGEQFF.

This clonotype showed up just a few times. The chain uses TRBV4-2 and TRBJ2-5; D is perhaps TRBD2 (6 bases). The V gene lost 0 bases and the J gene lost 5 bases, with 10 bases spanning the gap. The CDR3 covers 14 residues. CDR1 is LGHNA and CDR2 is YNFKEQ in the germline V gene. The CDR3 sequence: CASSQDGLPETQYF. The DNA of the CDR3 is TGTGCCAGCAGCCAAGACGGACTACCGGAGACCCAGTACTTC.

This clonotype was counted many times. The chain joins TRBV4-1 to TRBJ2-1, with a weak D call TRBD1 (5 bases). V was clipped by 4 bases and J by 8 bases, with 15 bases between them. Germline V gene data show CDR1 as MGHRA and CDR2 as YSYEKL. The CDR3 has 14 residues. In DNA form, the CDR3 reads TGCGCCAGCAGCCCGGGCCCGCAGGGCTATGAGCAGTTCTTC. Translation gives CASSPGPQGYEQFF.

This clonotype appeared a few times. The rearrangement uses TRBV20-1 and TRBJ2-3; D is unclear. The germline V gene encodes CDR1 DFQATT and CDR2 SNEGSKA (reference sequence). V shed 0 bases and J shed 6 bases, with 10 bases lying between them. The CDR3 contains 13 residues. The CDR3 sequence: CSARDLLPDTQYF. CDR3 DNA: TGCAGTGCTAGAGATCTACTACCCGATACGCAGTATTTT.

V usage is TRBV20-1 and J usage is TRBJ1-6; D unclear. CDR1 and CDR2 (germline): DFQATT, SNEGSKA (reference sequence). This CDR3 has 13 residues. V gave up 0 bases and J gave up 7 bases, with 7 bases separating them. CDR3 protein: CSARDVANSPLHF. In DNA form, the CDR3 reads TGCAGTGCTAGAGATGTGGCCAATTCACCCCTCCACTTT.

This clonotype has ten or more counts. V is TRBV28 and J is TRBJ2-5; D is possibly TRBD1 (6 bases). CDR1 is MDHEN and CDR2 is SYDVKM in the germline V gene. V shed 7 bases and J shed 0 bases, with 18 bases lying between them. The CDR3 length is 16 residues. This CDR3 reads CASNRRQAWDQETQYF. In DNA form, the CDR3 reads TGTGCCAGCAACCGAAGACAGGCCTGGGACCAAGAGACCCAGTACTTC.

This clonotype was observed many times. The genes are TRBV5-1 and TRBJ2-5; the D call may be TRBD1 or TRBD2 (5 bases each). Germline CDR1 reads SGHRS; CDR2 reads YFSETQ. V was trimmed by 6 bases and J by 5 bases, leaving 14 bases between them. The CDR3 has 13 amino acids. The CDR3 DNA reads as TGCGCCAGCACCCGGGACCGAGCGGAGACCCAGTACTTC. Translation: CASTRDRAETQYF.

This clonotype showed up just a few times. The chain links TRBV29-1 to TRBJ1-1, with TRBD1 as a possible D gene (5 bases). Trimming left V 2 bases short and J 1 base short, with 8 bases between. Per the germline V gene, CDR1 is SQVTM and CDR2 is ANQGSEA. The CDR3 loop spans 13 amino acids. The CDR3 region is CSVESGRNTEAFF. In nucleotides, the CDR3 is TGCAGCGTTGAATCAGGGAGGAACACTGAAGCTTTCTTT.

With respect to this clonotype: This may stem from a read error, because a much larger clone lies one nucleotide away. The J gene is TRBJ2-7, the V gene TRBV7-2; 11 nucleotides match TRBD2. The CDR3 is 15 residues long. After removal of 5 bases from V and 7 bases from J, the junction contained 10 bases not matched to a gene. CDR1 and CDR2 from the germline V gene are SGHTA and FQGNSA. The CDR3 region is CASSPLAGGWYEQYF. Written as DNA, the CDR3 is TGTGCCAGCAGCCCGTTAGCGGGGGGGTGGTATGAGCAGTACTTC.

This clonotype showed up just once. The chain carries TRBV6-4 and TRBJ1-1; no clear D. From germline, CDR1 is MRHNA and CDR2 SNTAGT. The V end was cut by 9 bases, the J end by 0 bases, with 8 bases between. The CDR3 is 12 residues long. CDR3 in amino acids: CASLWMNTEAFF. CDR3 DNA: TGTGCCAGTCTGTGGATGAACACTGAAGCTTTCTTT.